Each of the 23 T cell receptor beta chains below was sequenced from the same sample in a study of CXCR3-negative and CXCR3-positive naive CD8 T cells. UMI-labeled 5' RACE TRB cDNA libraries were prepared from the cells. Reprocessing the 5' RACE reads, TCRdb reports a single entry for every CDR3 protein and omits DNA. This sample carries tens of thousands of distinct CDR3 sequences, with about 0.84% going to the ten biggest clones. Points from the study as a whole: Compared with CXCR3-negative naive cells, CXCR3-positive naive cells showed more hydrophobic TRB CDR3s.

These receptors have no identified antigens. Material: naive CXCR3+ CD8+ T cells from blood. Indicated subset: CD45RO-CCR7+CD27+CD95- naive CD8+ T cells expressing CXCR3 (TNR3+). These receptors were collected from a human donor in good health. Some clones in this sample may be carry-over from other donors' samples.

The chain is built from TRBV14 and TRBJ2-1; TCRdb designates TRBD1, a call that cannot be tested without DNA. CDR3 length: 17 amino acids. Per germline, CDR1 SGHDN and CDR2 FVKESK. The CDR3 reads CASSQEPGGTLYNEQFF.

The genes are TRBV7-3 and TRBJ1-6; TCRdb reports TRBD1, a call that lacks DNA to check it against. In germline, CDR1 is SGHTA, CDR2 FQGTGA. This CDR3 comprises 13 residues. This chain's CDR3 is CASGSTGNSPLHF.

The CDR3 loop is CSAPGVAGPTDTQYF. The J gene is TRBJ2-3, the V gene TRBV20-1; the TCRdb call, TRBD2, lacks DNA for checking. The germline V gene encodes CDR1 DFQATT and CDR2 SNEGSKA (reference sequence). CDR3 length: 15 amino acids.

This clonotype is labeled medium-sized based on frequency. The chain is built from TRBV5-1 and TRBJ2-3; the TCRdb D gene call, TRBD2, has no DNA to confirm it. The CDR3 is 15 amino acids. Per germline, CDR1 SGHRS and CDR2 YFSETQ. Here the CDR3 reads CASADASGSTDTQYF.

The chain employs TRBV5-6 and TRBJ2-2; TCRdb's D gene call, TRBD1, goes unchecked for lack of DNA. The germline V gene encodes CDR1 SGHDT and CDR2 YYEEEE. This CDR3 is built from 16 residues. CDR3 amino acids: CACSLPLSESTGELFF.

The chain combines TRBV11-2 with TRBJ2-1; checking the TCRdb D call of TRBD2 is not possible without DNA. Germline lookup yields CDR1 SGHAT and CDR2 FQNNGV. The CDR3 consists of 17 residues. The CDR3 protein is CASSLGSSGANYNEQFF.

The CDR3: CASAPGPAADNEQFF. The chain recombines TRBV11-2 with TRBJ2-1; TCRdb's D gene call, TRBD2, goes unchecked for lack of DNA. The CDR3 sequence is 15 residues long. Looked up from germline, CDR1 is SGHAT and CDR2 is FQNNGV.

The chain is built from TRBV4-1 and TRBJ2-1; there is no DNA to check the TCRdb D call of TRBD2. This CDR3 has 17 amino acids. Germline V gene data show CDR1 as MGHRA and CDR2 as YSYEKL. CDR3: CASSQAEGFDSYNEQFF.

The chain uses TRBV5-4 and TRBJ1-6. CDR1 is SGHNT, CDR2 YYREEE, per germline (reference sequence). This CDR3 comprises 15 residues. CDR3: CASSHSWEMASPLHF.

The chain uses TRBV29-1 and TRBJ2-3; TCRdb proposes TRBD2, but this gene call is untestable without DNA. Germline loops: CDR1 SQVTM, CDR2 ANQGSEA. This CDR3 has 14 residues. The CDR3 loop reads CSVVERESTDTQYF.

CDR3 sequence reads: CASSPGQGLQAYEQYF. V and J are TRBV12-3 or TRBV12-4 and TRBJ2-7; as DNA is missing, the TRBD1 call by TCRdb cannot be tested. The CDR3 has 16 residues.

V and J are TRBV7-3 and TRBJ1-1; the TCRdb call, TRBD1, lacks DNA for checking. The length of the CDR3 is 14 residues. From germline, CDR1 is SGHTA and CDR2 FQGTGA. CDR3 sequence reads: CASSLRGTNTEAFF.

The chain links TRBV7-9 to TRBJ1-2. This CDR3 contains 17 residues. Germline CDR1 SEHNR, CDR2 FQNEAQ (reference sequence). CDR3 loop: CASSPLPQQGDNYGYTF.

CDR3 sequence: CASSLGWGYEQYF. V and J are TRBV7-3 and TRBJ2-7. Germline loops: CDR1 SGHTA, CDR2 FQGTGA. This CDR3 region has 13 residues. The full variable domain, rest sourced from reference TRBV7-3 and TRBJ2-7, is GAGVSQTPSNKVTEKGKYVELRCDPISGHTALYWYRQSLGQGPEFLIYFQGTGAADDSGLPNDRFFAVRPEGSVSTLKIQRTERGDSAVYLCASSLGWGYEQYFGPGTRLTVT.

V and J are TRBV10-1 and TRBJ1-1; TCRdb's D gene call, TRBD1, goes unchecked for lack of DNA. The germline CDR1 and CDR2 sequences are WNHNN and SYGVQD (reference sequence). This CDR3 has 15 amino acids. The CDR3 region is CASSPRTGRRTEAFF.

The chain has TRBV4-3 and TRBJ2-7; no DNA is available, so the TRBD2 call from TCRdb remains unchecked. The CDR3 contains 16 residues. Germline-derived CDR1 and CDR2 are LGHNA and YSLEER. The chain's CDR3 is CASSQDGTSGLYEQYF.

The CDR3 sequence is CASSLEGGAPYNEQFF. The gene calls are TRBV5-1 and TRBJ2-1; the D call of TRBD1 rests on TCRdb alone, since no DNA is present to check it. CDR1 and CDR2 (germline): SGHRS, YFSETQ. The CDR3 is made up of 16 amino acids.

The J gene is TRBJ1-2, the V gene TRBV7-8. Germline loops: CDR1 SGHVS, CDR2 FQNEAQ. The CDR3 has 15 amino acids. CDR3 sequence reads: CADGRRPLAFYGYTF.

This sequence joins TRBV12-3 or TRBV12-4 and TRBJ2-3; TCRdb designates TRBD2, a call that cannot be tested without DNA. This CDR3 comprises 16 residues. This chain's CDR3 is CASSLGLAGASDTQYF.

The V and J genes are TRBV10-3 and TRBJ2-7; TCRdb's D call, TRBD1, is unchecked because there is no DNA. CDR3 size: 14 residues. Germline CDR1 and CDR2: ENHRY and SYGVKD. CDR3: CAISEESGDYEQYF.

The CDR3 loop is CASRPQGPPTELFF. The chain joins TRBV19 to TRBJ2-2; TCRdb indicates TRBD2, and absent DNA this call remains unverified. Germline CDR1 LNHDA, CDR2 SQIVND (reference sequence). CDR3 length: 14 residues.

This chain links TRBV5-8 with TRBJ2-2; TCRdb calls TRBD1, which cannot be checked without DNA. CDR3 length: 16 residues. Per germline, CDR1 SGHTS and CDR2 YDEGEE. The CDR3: CASSLEGQVNTGELFF.

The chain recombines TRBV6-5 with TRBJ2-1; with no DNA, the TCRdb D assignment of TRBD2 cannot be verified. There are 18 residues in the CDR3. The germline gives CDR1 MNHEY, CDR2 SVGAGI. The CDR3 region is CASSYSLGVSGGAEEQFF.